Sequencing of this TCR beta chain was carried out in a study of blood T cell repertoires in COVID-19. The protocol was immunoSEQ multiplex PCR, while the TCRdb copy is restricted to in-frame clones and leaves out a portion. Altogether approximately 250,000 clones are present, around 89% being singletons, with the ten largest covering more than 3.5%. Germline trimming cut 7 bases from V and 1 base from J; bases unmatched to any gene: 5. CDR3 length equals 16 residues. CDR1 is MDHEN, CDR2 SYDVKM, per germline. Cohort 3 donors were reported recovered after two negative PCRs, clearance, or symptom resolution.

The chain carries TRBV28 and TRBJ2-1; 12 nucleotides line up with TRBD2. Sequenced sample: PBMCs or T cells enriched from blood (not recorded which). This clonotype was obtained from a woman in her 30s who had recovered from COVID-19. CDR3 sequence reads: CASNSGLAGSYNEQFF. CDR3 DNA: TGTGCCAGCAATTCAGGACTAGCGGGATCCTACAATGAGCAGTTCTTC.